A single sample gave rise to the 18 T cell receptor beta chains below, sequenced in a study of shared clonotypes between healthy human individuals. Some clones are missing from TCRdb's copy, which holds only in-frame ones; the method was immunoSEQ multiplex PCR. Of roughly 1 million clones listed, around three quarters are singletons. The source material was memory CD4+ T cells from PBMCs. Noted subset: CD45RA-negative fraction. The receptors shown here come from a man between 18 and 29 years old in good health. Some clones in this sample may be carry-over from other donors' samples.

The rearrangement uses TRBV10-3 and TRBJ1-5; TRBD1 is a possible D gene (5 bases). The CDR3 contains 17 residues. V shed 5 bases and J shed 11 bases, with 28 bases lying between them. Germline assignment: CDR1 ENHRY and CDR2 SYGVKD. The CDR3 region has the DNA TGTGCCATCAGTATCTCCAGAGGGGACGGGCCGTTTGGGACCCAGCATTTT. This codes for CAISISRGDGPFGTQHF.

This clone was detected once. V is TRBV7-2 and J is TRBJ2-5; TRBD1 or TRBD2 may be the D gene (6 bases each). Trimming removed 0 bases from V and 6 bases from J, with 11 bases in between. The germline gives CDR1 SGHTA, CDR2 FQGNSA. The CDR3 spans 14 residues. The CDR3 region has the DNA TGTGCCAGCAGCTTAGCTGGGGGGCACCAGACCCAGTACTTC. As protein: CASSLAGGHQTQYF.

This sequence joins TRBV27 and TRBJ1-1; 8 positions agree with TRBD1. V was pared by 5 bases and J by 4 bases, with 6 bases of the junction left unmatched. CDR3 length equals 14 residues. Germline CDR1 MNHEY, CDR2 SMNVEV (reference sequence). CDR3 residues: CASSRQDRATEAFF. The CDR3 DNA sequence: TGTGCCAGCAGTCGCCAGGACAGGGCCACTGAAGCTTTCTTT.

This CDR3 is CASSYPRLEKLFF. CDR3 bases: TGTGCCAGCAGTTACCCTCGCCTTGAAAAACTGTTTTTT. This chain uses TRBV6-6 with TRBJ1-4; D is ambiguous. Germline-derived CDR1 and CDR2 are MNHNY and SVGAGI (reference sequence). This CDR3 is 13 amino acids long. V was trimmed by 2 bases and J by 7 bases, leaving 8 bases between them.

The rearrangement links TRBV6-5 to TRBJ1-4; D is perhaps TRBD1 (6 bases). The ends were cut back, 2 bases at V and 15 bases at J, with 16 bases in the middle. The length of the CDR3 is 13 residues. Germline CDR1 and CDR2: MNHEY and SVGAGI. CDR3 bases: TGTGCCAGCAGTTACCAGAAGGGGGAAAGGTTGTTTTTT. It yields the protein CASSYQKGERLFF.

The chain combines TRBV28 with TRBJ1-1, with 8 positions matching TRBD1. Trimming cost V 8 bases and J 4 bases; bases outside gene matches: 12. The CDR3 runs to 15 residues. The germline gives CDR1 MDHEN, CDR2 SYDVKM. The CDR3 sequence is CASHSRGRGGTEAFF. The DNA for the CDR3 is TGTGCCAGCCACTCCAGGGGGCGAGGGGGCACTGAAGCTTTCTTT.

About this clone: The same CDR3 also results from other DNA sequences found in this sample. CDR3 nucleotide sequence: TGTGCCAGCAGACCGGGACAGGCTTACGAGCAGTACTTC. This sequence encodes CASRPGQAYEQYF. The chain links TRBV28 to TRBJ2-7; 8 nucleotides line up with TRBD1. V lost 6 bases and J lost 4; bases outside the gene matches: 5. Per germline, CDR1 MDHEN and CDR2 SYDVKM. The CDR3 has 13 residues. Drawing the rest from reference TRBV28 and TRBJ2-7, the complete variable domain is DVKVTQSSRYLVKRTGEKVFLECVQDMDHENMFWYRQDPGLGLRLIYFSYDVKMKEKGDIPEGYSVSREKKERFSLILESASTNQTSMYLCASRPGQAYEQYFGPGTRLTVT.

V usage is TRBV6-4 and J usage is TRBJ2-4; either TRBD1 or TRBD2 may supply D (6 bases each). The CDR3 sequence is 18 residues long. V was trimmed by 7 bases and J by 0 bases, leaving 22 bases between them. Germline values: CDR1 MRHNA, CDR2 SNTAGT. The CDR3 sequence: CASNGQSWGVIAKNIQYF. In DNA form, the CDR3 reads TGTGCCAGCAATGGACAGAGTTGGGGGGTTATAGCCAAAAACATTCAGTACTTC.

As for this clone: Distinct nucleotide sequences in the sample also encode this CDR3. The rearrangement links TRBV28 to TRBJ2-7; TRBD1 matches at 12 bases. The CDR3 has 15 residues. Unmatched junction bases numbered 8, after V lost 4 bases and J lost 7 bases. Germline V gives CDR1 MDHEN, CDR2 SYDVKM. The CDR3 protein is CASSSTGTGGYEQYF. The DNA of the CDR3 is TGTGCCAGCAGTTCAACCGGGACAGGGGGCTATGAGCAGTACTTC.

V gene TRBV7-2 combines with J gene TRBJ2-5, with D possibly TRBD1 on 5 matching bases. Germline CDR1 SGHTA, CDR2 FQGNSA. This CDR3 is 15 amino acids long. V lost 0 bases and J 7 bases, leaving 15 bases between the germline ends. The CDR3 region is CASSLARLPQGTQYF. The CDR3 nucleotides are TGTGCCAGCAGCTTAGCGCGGCTACCCCAGGGGACCCAGTACTTC. The full variable domain, in which reference TRBV7-2 and TRBJ2-5 provide the parts outside the CDR3, is GAGVSQSPSNKVTEKGKDVELRCDPISGHTALYWYRQSLGQGLEFLIYFQGNSAPDKSGLPSDRFSAERTGGSVSTLTIQRTQQEDSAVYLCASSLARLPQGTQYFGPGTRLLVL.

This clone showed up many times. V usage is TRBV4-2 and J usage is TRBJ2-1; 8 nucleotides align to TRBD2. Per germline, CDR1 LGHNA and CDR2 YNFKEQ. This CDR3 has 18 amino acids. The V and J ends lost 3 bases and 1 base, in that order; junction bases with no gene match: 11. CDR3 coding DNA: TGTGCCAGCAGCCACAACTGGCGGGCTAGCGGGTCCTACAATGAGCAGTTCTTC. Translation gives CASSHNWRASGSYNEQFF.

This clone occurred once. This chain connects TRBV5-1 to TRBJ2-6; D gene ambiguous. CDR3 size: 16 residues. Germline V gene sequence: CDR1 SGHRS, CDR2 YFSETQ. V lost 0 bases to trimming and J lost 0 bases, with 7 bases between them. The CDR3 protein is CASSLVGDSGANVLTF. CDR3 DNA sequence: TGCGCCAGCAGCTTGGTTGGTGACTCTGGGGCCAACGTCCTGACTTTC.

This chain joins TRBV7-9 and TRBJ2-7; 7 positions agree with TRBD2. V gave up 3 bases and J gave up 3 bases; unmatched junction bases: 5. CDR1 and CDR2 from the germline V gene are SEHNR and FQNEAQ (reference sequence). This CDR3 contains 14 residues. CDR3 sequence reads: CASSLRRGDYEQYF. CDR3 coding DNA: TGTGCCAGCAGCTTGCGCCGGGGGGACTACGAGCAGTACTTC.

This clone was observed many times. The chain combines TRBV4-1 with TRBJ2-3; D uncertain. V was clipped by 6 bases and J by 3 bases, with 13 bases between them. CDR3 length: 14 residues. Germline lookup yields CDR1 MGHRA and CDR2 YSYEKL. The CDR3 sequence is CASRPVLKTDTQYF. The CDR3 nucleotides read TGCGCCAGCAGACCCGTCCTTAAAACAGATACGCAGTATTTT.

Turning to this clone: Other nucleotide sequences in the sample specify the same CDR3. The chain is built from TRBV7-9 and TRBJ2-7; TRBD1 matches at 8 bases. CDR3 length: 15 amino acids. Germline CDR1 and CDR2: SEHNR and FQNEAQ (reference sequence). The V and J ends lost 5 bases and 1 base, in that order; junction bases with no gene match: 7. CDR3 amino acids: CASSPGTGVSYEQYF. CDR3 coding DNA: TGTGCCAGCAGCCCGGGGACAGGAGTTTCCTACGAGCAGTACTTC. Looking up the rest from reference TRBV7-9 and TRBJ2-7 gives the full variable domain: DTGVSQNPRHKITKRGQNVTFRCDPISEHNRLYWYRQTLGQGPEFLTYFQNEAQLEKSRLLSDRFSAERPKGSFSTLEIQRTEQGDSAMYLCASSPGTGVSYEQYFGPGTRLTVT.

V usage is TRBV19 and J usage is TRBJ2-7, with D possibly TRBD2 on 5 matching bases. V was shortened by 9 bases and J by 0 bases, with 9 bases between the two germline ends. The CDR3 is 12 amino acids. CDR1 is LNHDA, CDR2 SQIVND, per germline (reference sequence). DNA for the CDR3: TGTGCCAGGGATCGGGGCTCCTACGAGCAGTACTTC. This sequence encodes CARDRGSYEQYF. The entire variable domain, with the rest obtained from reference TRBV19 and TRBJ2-7, is as follows: DGGITQSPKYLFRKEGQNVTLSCEQNLNHDAMYWYRQDPGQGLRLIYYSQIVNDFQKGDIAEGYSVSREKKESFPLTVTSAQKNPTAFYLCARDRGSYEQYFGPGTRLTVT.

A word on this clone: A read error may explain this, as a much larger clone is one base away. The identical CDR3 is also encoded by other nucleotide sequences in the sample. This chain uses TRBV5-6 with TRBJ2-2; the D is unclear. The V end lost 2 bases, the J end lost 5 bases, and 4 bases lay between the germline ends. Germline assignment: CDR1 SGHDT and CDR2 YYEEEE. This CDR3 comprises 12 residues. The DNA for the CDR3 is TGTGCCAGCAGCTTTTATACCGGGGAGCTGTTTTTT. Translating it yields CASSFYTGELFF.

The genes are TRBV2 and TRBJ1-1; possibly TRBD1 for D (5 bases). Germline CDR1 reads SNHLY; CDR2 reads FYNNEI. The length of the CDR3 is 11 residues. V was pared by 2 bases and J by 8 bases, with 6 bases between. CDR3 sequence: CASSERGEAFF. CDR3 DNA: TGTGCCAGCAGTGAACGGGGGGAAGCTTTCTTT.